These 31 T cell receptor beta chains were sequenced from one sample in a study of metastatic and nonmetastatic thyroid tumors (TCRdb year 2020). Library preparation was by PCR. This sample was sequenced with an Illumina HiSeq 4000. TCRdb ran its own pipeline on the public reads, namely fastp trimming at Q25 and MiXCR clone calling, and kept in-frame beta chains. The sample table contains 13,000 to 15,000 clones; only one count was recorded for 20% to 30% of them. The ten largest clonotypes hold roughly 7.1% of the sample. None of the patients had been given any treatment before thyroid surgery. Material: tumor tissue. The receptors come from a female donor with papillary thyroid cancer or a benign thyroid nodule (not recorded which). Some clones in this sample may be carry-over from other donors' samples.

This clone counts as medium-sized (0.01 to 0.1%). The rearrangement uses TRBV28 and TRBJ1-5; D is unclear. Trimming took 6 bases from V and 4 from J, leaving 10 bases between them. CDR1 MDHEN and CDR2 SYDVKM come from the germline V gene. This CDR3 contains 13 residues. CDR3 sequence (DNA): TGTGCCAGCAGGACTCACAAGAATCAGCCCCAGCATTTT. Its translation is CASRTHKNQPQHF.

Turning to this clone: Other DNA sequences of this sample code for an identical CDR3. The chain joins TRBV20-1 to TRBJ2-5, with 10 bases aligning to TRBD2. The CDR3 covers 18 residues. The germline CDR1 and CDR2 sequences are DFQATT and SNEGSKA (reference sequence). With V trimmed by 2 bases and J by 8 bases, 20 bases remained unmatched. For the CDR3, the DNA is TGCAGTGCTAGATCCGGGACACTGGGACTAGCGAGGGGAGATACCCAGTACTTC. This codes for CSARSGTLGLARGDTQYF.

This clone was found many times. This chain uses TRBV12-3 or TRBV12-4 with TRBJ1-3; TRBD1 might be the D (5 bases). Trimming left V 6 bases short and J 4 bases short, with 16 bases between. The CDR3 extends over 15 amino acids. CDR3 sequence (DNA): TGTGCCAGCAGAGCCGGGACTGGGGTAGGAAACACCATATATTTT. Protein sequence: CASRAGTGVGNTIYF.

The CDR3 DNA sequence: TGCGCCAGCAGTTTCGCACTCGGACTAGCGGGGGGGGACAATGAGCAGTTCTTC. It is translated as CASSFALGLAGGDNEQFF. The gene calls are TRBV5-1 and TRBJ2-1; 15 nucleotides agree with TRBD2. The J segment lost 5 bases and the V segment lost 5 bases, leaving 11 bases of the junction unmatched. Germline CDR1 and CDR2: SGHRS and YFSETQ. The CDR3 is 18 amino acids.

This clone showed up many times. This chain connects TRBV7-2 to TRBJ1-1, with 10 bases matching TRBD1. This CDR3 comprises 16 residues. Germline V gives CDR1 SGHTA, CDR2 FQGNSA. With V trimmed by 6 bases and J by 5 bases, 12 bases remained unmatched. Here the CDR3 DNA reads TGTGCCAGCAGTTACGGGACAGGGGCCCCTCGAACTGAAGCTTTCTTT. This encodes CASSYGTGAPRTEAFF.

This rearrangement joins TRBV9 to TRBJ2-1; 11 bases align to TRBD1. The CDR3 spans 18 residues. V was pared by 4 bases and J by 0 bases, with 9 bases of the junction left unmatched. Per germline, CDR1 SGDLS and CDR2 YYNGEE. This CDR3 reads CASSRGQGGHFSYNEQFF. The CDR3, as DNA: TGTGCCAGCAGCAGGGGACAGGGGGGCCACTTCTCCTACAATGAGCAGTTCTTC.

Many counts were recorded for this clone. V and J are TRBV11-2 and TRBJ1-5; the D gene is possibly TRBD1 (5 bases). The V end was cut by 5 bases, the J end by 2 bases, with 13 bases between. Germline-derived CDR1 and CDR2 are SGHAT and FQNNGV. The CDR3 contains 15 residues. The CDR3 sequence: CASSPDSGGNQPQHF. DNA for the CDR3: TGTGCCAGCAGCCCAGACTCGGGGGGCAATCAGCCCCAGCATTTT.

This chain connects TRBV2 to TRBJ2-2; 7 nucleotides agree with TRBD1. CDR3 length equals 15 residues. Germline V CDR1 and CDR2: SNHLY, FYNNEI. The V segment lost 8 bases and the J segment 4 bases; nucleotides outside the gene matches: 10. CDR3 sequence (DNA): TGTGCCAGCGTACGAGGGGCAGGGGGCACCGGGGAGCTGTTTTTT. Protein product: CASVRGAGGTGELFF.

As for this clone: The junction departs from germline at one end; a sequencing error may be responsible. The chain links TRBV4-2 to TRBJ2-7, with D possibly called TRBD1 or TRBD2 (5 bases each). Looked up from germline, CDR1 is LGHNA and CDR2 is YNFKEQ. This CDR3 is built from 16 residues. The CDR3 bases are TGTCCCAGCAGCCAGCACCTCCGGGACCGGCCCTACGAGCAGTACTTC. Protein product: CPSSQHLRDRPYEQYF.

This clone was counted only a few times. J is TRBJ2-2 and V is TRBV25-1; D call uncertain. Germline V gives CDR1 MGHDK, CDR2 SYGVNS. V lost 5 bases and J lost 6, with 1 base in between. The length of the CDR3 is 10 residues. The DNA for the CDR3 is TGTGCCAGCAGTTCCGGGGAGCTGTTTTTT. This codes for CASSSGELFF.

This clone came up a few times. The chain carries TRBV30 and TRBJ2-1; 8 bases are shared with TRBD2. CDR1 is GTSNPN and CDR2 is SVGIG in the germline V gene (reference sequence). The CDR3 spans 13 residues. This CDR3 is CANRPSGYNEQFF. CDR3 coding DNA: TGTGCTAATAGACCTAGCGGGTACAATGAGCAGTTCTTC. The whole variable domain, remainder taken from reference TRBV30 and TRBJ2-1, is SQTIHQWPATLVQPVGSPLSLECTVEGTSNPNLYWYRQAAGRGLQLLFYSVGIGQISSEVPQNLSASRPQDRQFILSSKKLLLSDSGFYLCANRPSGYNEQFFGPGTRLTVL.

This clone was observed at least ten times. This rearrangement joins TRBV12-5 to TRBJ2-1, with unresolved D. The CDR3 contains 15 residues. Germline CDR1 LGHNT, CDR2 FRNRAP. V lost 1 base and J 6 bases, leaving 13 bases between the germline ends. The CDR3 region is CASGLGLGEVNEQFF. In nucleotides, the CDR3 is TGTGCTAGTGGTTTGGGGCTAGGAGAAGTCAATGAGCAGTTCTTC.

This clone has more than one count but fewer than ten. The V gene is TRBV28, the J gene TRBJ1-6, with a tentative D call TRBD1 (5 bases). The V gene's germline CDR1 is MDHEN and CDR2 SYDVKM. Trimming removed 6 bases at V and 11 bases at J, with 17 bases between. The CDR3 length is 14 residues. In DNA, the CDR3 is TGTGCCAGCAGACATGGGACCGCCATTCCACCCCTCCACTTT. Its protein product is CASRHGTAIPPLHF.

This clone was counted ten times or more. The chain links TRBV6-1 to TRBJ2-7; no clear D. The CDR3 is made up of 15 amino acids. Germline V gives CDR1 MNHNS, CDR2 SASEGT. V dropped 6 bases and J dropped 1 base, with 16 bases sitting between them. CDR3 protein: CASSFIRRLSYEQYF. The CDR3 DNA reads TGTGCCAGCAGCTTCATCAGGCGGCTTTCCTACGAGCAGTACTTC.

Note on this clone: A read error may be the cause here, since a much bigger clone is one base away. The genes are TRBV4-2 and TRBJ2-6, with D perhaps matching TRBD2 (5 bases). Germline CDR1 and CDR2: LGHNA and YNFKEQ. The CDR3 has 16 residues. CDR3 sequence (DNA): TGTGCCGGCAGCCAAGATCCGGGGTCTGGGGCCAACGTCCTGACTTTC. This sequence encodes CAGSQDPGSGANVLTF.

Within the sample, this clone is medium-sized. This chain joins TRBV5-1 and TRBJ2-1; maybe TRBD1 (6 bases). Deletions cut 5 bases from V and 6 bases from J, with 15 bases between. The CDR3 length is 14 residues. Germline CDR1 is SGHRS and CDR2 is YFSETQ. Written as DNA, the CDR3 is TGCGCCAGCAGTACGATTCAGGGGAGCAATGAGCAGTTCTTC. This gives the protein CASSTIQGSNEQFF.

This clone was picked up many times. DNA for the CDR3: TGCAGTGTCCCGGCGGCACTAGCCTACGAGCAGTACTTC. This sequence encodes CSVPAALAYEQYF. V and J are TRBV20-1 and TRBJ2-7, with TRBD2 as a possible D gene (5 bases). Trimming removed 7 bases from V and 2 bases from J, with 15 bases in between. The CDR3 length is 13 residues. Per the germline V gene, CDR1 is DFQATT and CDR2 is SNEGSKA (reference sequence).

The V and J genes are TRBV11-2 and TRBJ2-1; D gene uncertain. The CDR3 extends over 15 amino acids. Trimming pared 5 bases from V and 0 bases from J, leaving 11 bases between. CDR1 and CDR2 (germline): SGHAT, FQNNGV. CDR3 sequence (DNA): TGTGCCAGCAGCCCTCTACGTAGCTCCTACAATGAGCAGTTCTTC. This gives the protein CASSPLRSSYNEQFF. The entire variable domain, with the rest obtained from reference TRBV11-2 and TRBJ2-1, is as follows: EAGVAQSPRYKIIEKRQSVAFWCNPISGHATLYWYQQILGQGPKLLIQFQNNGVVDDSQLPKDRFSAERLKGVDSTLKIQPAKLEDSAVYLCASSPLRSSYNEQFFGPGTRLTVL.

This clone was found many times. The chain carries TRBV7-2 and TRBJ1-2; tentative D call: TRBD1 (5 bases). The CDR3 has 12 residues. Between the trimmed V and J ends, which lost 6 bases and 4 bases, there was a span of 9 bases. The germline V gene has CDR1 SGHTA and CDR2 FQGNSA. Written as DNA, the CDR3 is TGTGCCAGCAGGGGGGGGGGCTATGGCTACACCTTC. Encoded protein: CASRGGGYGYTF.

This clone has more than one count but fewer than ten. The chain has TRBV2 and TRBJ1-1; unclear D gene. This CDR3 contains 13 residues. Trimming took off 10 bases at V and 3 bases at J, with 15 bases between the two ends. CDR1 is SNHLY and CDR2 is FYNNEI in the germline V gene. The CDR3 coding sequence is TGTGCCATTAGTGATGGCACAGACACTGAAGCTTTCTTT. Translated, it gives CAISDGTDTEAFF.

This clone has a handful of counts. The rearrangement uses TRBV6-4 and TRBJ2-7; possible D gene TRBD1, 7 bases. Trimming took off 3 bases at V and 1 base at J, with 13 bases between the two ends. Germline CDR1 MRHNA, CDR2 SNTAGT. The length of the CDR3 is 15 residues. The CDR3: CASSEEGASSYEQYF. The CDR3 bases are TGTGCCAGCAGTGAGGAGGGGGCGTCATCCTACGAGCAGTACTTC.

In its sample, this clone was seen many times. The chain couples TRBV19 to TRBJ2-3, with TRBD2 matching over 13 bases. CDR3 length: 16 residues. Germline V gene data show CDR1 as LNHDA and CDR2 as SQIVND (reference sequence). The V and J ends lost 5 bases and 11 bases, in that order; junction bases with no gene match: 13. The CDR3 DNA sequence: TGTGCCAGTAGTCCTTCCCCCGGGACTAGCGGGAAGATGCAGTATTTT. It translates to CASSPSPGTSGKMQYF.

This clone was detected many times. V usage is TRBV29-1 and J usage is TRBJ2-1; D is perhaps TRBD1 (5 bases). V shed 7 bases and J shed 9 bases, with 19 bases lying between them. Per germline, CDR1 SQVTM and CDR2 ANQGSEA. The CDR3 has 13 residues. Here the CDR3 reads CSGYWAGNTEQFF. The CDR3 bases are TGCAGCGGATATTGGGCAGGGAATACTGAGCAGTTCTTC.

This clone was counted a few times. This chain joins TRBV27 and TRBJ2-7, with 11 bases matching TRBD2. Germline loops: CDR1 MNHEY, CDR2 SMNVEV (reference sequence). The CDR3 has 16 residues. V shed 10 bases and J 2 bases; nucleotides not matched to a gene: 13. The CDR3 sequence: CAIRLFGTSGAYEQYF. The CDR3 DNA follows: TGTGCCATCAGATTATTCGGGACTAGCGGTGCCTACGAGCAGTACTTC.

In its sample, this clone ranks as medium-sized. J is TRBJ2-3 and V is TRBV5-1; 8 bases are a match to TRBD2. CDR1 and CDR2 (germline): SGHRS, YFSETQ. The CDR3 extends over 16 amino acids. After removal of 1 base from V and 1 base from J, the junction contained 5 bases not matched to a gene. CDR3 nucleotide sequence: TGCGCCAGCAGCTTGCTCCCAGCGGGAGGCACAGATACGCAGTATTTT. Protein: CASSLLPAGGTDTQYF.

This clone has a count of ten or more. V gene TRBV20-1 combines with J gene TRBJ2-6; possibly TRBD1 or TRBD2 for D (5 bases each). In germline, CDR1 is DFQATT, CDR2 SNEGSKA (reference sequence). The CDR3 totals 16 residues. The V end lost 6 bases, the J end lost 4 bases, and 19 bases lay between the germline ends. CDR3 residues: CSARDGVLLGANVLTF. The CDR3 bases are TGCAGTGCGAGGGACGGGGTCCTTCTGGGGGCCAACGTCCTGACTTTC.

With respect to this clone: This may be a read error: a much more frequent sequence differs by one nucleotide. J is TRBJ1-5 and V is TRBV7-8; the D gene is possibly TRBD1 (6 bases). Trimming cost V 11 bases and J 8 bases, with 19 bases left between them. Germline loops: CDR1 SGHVS, CDR2 FQNEAQ. This CDR3 spans 13 amino acids. CDR3 sequence (DNA): TGTGCCGGCATCTCACAGGGTTTGGAGCCCCAGCATTTT. It encodes CAGISQGLEPQHF.

This clone is termed medium-sized. This chain uses TRBV28 with TRBJ2-5, with D hard to call. The CDR3 spans 15 residues. CDR1 and CDR2 from the germline V gene are MDHEN and SYDVKM. The germline V and J ends were trimmed by 4 bases and 2 bases, with 14 bases remaining between them. CDR3 sequence (DNA): TGTGCCAGCAGTTCCCGCGGTCTGCTACAAGAGACCCAGTACTTC. This gives the protein CASSSRGLLQETQYF.

This clone occurred many times. The chain uses TRBV10-3 and TRBJ2-1; D is undetermined. V was pared by 0 bases and J by 8 bases, with 8 bases between. The CDR3 covers 13 residues. In germline, CDR1 is ENHRY, CDR2 SYGVKD. CDR3 in amino acids: CAISESKLDEQFF. DNA of the CDR3: TGTGCCATCAGTGAGTCGAAGCTGGATGAGCAGTTCTTC.

This clone was counted once. The chain combines TRBV5-6 with TRBJ1-2; D remains ambiguous. Germline V CDR1 and CDR2: SGHDT, YYEEEE. The CDR3 contains 13 residues. V was pared by 4 bases and J by 2 bases, with 9 bases between. CDR3: CASSHDKNYGYTF. In DNA form, the CDR3 reads TGTGCCAGCAGCCACGACAAGAACTATGGCTACACCTTC. The full variable domain, rest sourced from reference TRBV5-6 and TRBJ1-2, is DAGVTQSPTHLIKTRGQQVTLRCSPKSGHDTVSWYQQALGQGPQFIFQYYEEEERQRGNFPDRFSGHQFPNYSSELNVNALLLGDSALYLCASSHDKNYGYTFGSGTRLTVV.

The chain carries TRBV5-4 and TRBJ2-7; TRBD1 aligns across 8 bases. Germline CDR1 SGHNT, CDR2 YYREEE (reference sequence). Trimming took 4 bases from V and 2 from J; bases not matched to a gene: 8. This CDR3 contains 15 residues. The CDR3 reads CASSGPGQDAYEQYF. CDR3 in DNA: TGTGCCAGCAGCGGGCCGGGACAGGACGCCTACGAGCAGTACTTC.